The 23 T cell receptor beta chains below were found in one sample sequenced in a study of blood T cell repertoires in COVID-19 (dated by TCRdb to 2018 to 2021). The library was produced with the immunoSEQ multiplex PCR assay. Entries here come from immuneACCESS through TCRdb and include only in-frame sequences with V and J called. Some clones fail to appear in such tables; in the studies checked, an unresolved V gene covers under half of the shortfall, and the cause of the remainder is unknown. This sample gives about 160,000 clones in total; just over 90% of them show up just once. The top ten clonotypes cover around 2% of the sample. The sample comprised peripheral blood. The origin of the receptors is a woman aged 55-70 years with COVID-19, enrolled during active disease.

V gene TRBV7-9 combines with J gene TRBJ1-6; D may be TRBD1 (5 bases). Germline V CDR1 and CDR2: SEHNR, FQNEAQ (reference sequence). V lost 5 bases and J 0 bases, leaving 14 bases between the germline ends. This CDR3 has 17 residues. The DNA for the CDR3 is TGTGCCAGCAGCCCCGGGGGGTCGAGCTCCTATAATTCACCCCTCCACTTT. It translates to CASSPGGSSSYNSPLHF. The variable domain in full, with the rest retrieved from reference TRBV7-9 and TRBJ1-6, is DTGVSQNPRHKITKRGQNVTFRCDPISEHNRLYWYRQTLGQGPEFLTYFQNEAQLEKSRLLSDRFSAERPKGSFSTLEIQRTEQGDSAMYLCASSPGGSSSYNSPLHFGNGTRLTVT.

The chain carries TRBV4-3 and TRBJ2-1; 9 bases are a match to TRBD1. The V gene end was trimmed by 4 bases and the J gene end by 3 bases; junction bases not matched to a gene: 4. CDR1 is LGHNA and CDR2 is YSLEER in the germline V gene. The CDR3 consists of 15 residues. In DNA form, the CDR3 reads TGCGCCAGCAGCCCGGACAGGGGTATCTACAATGAGCAGTTCTTC. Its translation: CASSPDRGIYNEQFF.

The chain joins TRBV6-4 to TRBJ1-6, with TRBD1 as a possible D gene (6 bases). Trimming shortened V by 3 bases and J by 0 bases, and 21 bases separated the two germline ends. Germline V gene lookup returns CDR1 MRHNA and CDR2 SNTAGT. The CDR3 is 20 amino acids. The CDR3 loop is CASSEGGGKAWSSYNSPLHF. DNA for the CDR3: TGTGCCAGCAGTGAGGGGGGGGGCAAAGCATGGAGCTCCTATAATTCACCCCTCCACTTT.

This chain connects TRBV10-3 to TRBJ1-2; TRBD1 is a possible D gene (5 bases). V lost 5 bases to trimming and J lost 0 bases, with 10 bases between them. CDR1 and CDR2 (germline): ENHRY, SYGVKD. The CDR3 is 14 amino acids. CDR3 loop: CAISQTESNYGYTF. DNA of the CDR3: TGTGCCATCAGTCAGACAGAGTCTAACTATGGCTACACCTTC.

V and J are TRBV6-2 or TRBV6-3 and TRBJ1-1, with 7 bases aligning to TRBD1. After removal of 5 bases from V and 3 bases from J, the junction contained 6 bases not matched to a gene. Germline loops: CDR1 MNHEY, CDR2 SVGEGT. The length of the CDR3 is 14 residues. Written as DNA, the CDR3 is TGTGCCAGCAGTCCACAGGGGATATACACTGAAGCTTTCTTT. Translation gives CASSPQGIYTEAFF.

The CDR3 loop is CASSVDGQGFDSPLHF. In DNA form, the CDR3 reads TGTGCCAGCAGTGTCGACGGACAGGGGTTTGATTCACCCCTCCACTTT. This chain links TRBV6-1 with TRBJ1-6, with TRBD1 matching 9 bases. The V gene's germline CDR1 is MNHNS and CDR2 SASEGT. The length of the CDR3 is 16 residues. Losses at the gene ends were 4 bases for V and 8 bases for J; bases not matched to a gene: 9.

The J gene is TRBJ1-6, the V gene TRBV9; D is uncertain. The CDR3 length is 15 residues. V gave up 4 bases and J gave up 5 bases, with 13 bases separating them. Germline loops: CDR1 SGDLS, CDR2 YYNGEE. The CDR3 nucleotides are TGTGCCAGCAGCCCGCGGACTGGCGATAATTCACCCCTCCACTTT. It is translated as CASSPRTGDNSPLHF.

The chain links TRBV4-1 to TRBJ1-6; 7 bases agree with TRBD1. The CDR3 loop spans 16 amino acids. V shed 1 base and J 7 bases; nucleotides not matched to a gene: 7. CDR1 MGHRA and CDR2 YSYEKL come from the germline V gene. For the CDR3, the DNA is TGCGCCAGCAGCCAAGCGGGGGGGACAGAGAATTCACCCCTCCACTTT. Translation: CASSQAGGTENSPLHF.

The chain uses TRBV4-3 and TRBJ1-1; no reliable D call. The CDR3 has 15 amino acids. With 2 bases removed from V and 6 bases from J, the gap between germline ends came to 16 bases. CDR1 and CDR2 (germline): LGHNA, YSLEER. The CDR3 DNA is TGCGCCAGCAGCCAATTCGTCGCGGGGATGGCTGAAGCTTTCTTT. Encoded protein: CASSQFVAGMAEAFF.

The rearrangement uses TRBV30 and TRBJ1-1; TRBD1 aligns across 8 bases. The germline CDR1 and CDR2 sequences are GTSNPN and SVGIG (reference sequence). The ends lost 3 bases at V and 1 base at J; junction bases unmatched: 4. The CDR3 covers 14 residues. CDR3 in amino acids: CAWRHGTGNTEAFF. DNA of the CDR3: TGTGCCTGGAGACACGGGACAGGGAACACTGAAGCTTTCTTT.

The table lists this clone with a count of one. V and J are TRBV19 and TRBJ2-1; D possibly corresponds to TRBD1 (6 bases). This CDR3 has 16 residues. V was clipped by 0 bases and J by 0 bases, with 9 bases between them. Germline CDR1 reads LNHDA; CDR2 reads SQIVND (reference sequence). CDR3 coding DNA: TGTGCCAGTAGTATAGAGGGGGCGGGCTCCTACAATGAGCAGTTCTTC. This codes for CASSIEGAGSYNEQFF.

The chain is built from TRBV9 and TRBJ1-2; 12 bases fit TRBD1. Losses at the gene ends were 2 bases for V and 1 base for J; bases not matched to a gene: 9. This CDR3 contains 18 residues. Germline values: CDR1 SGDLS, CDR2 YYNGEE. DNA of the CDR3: TGTGCCAGCAGCGTTGGGACAGGGGGCGCCCCATATAACTATGGCTACACCTTC. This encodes CASSVGTGGAPYNYGYTF.

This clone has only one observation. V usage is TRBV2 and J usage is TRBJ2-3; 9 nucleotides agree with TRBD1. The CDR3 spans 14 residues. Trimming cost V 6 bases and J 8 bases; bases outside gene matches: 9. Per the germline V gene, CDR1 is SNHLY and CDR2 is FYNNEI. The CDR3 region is CASRRQGERATQYF. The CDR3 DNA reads TGTGCCAGCAGGAGACAGGGGGAAAGAGCTACGCAGTATTTT.

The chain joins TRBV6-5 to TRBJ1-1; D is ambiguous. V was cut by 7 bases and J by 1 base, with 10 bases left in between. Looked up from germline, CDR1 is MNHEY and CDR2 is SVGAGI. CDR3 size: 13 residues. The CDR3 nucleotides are TGTGCCAGCATCCTTGGGAGGAACACTGAAGCTTTCTTT. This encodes CASILGRNTEAFF.

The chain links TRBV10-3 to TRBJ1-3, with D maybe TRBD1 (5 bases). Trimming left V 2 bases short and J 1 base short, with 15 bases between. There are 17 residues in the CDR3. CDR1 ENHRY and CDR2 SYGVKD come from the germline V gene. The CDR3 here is CAISERDSRTSGNTIYF. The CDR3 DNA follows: TGTGCCATCAGTGAGAGAGATTCTAGGACATCTGGAAACACCATATATTTT.

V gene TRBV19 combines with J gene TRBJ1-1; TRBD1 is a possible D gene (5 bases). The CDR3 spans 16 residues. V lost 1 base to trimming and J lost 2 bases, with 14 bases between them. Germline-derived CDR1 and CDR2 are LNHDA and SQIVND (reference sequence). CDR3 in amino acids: CASSIARARANTEAFF. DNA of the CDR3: TGTGCCAGTAGTATAGCTCGGGCCAGGGCTAACACTGAAGCTTTCTTT.

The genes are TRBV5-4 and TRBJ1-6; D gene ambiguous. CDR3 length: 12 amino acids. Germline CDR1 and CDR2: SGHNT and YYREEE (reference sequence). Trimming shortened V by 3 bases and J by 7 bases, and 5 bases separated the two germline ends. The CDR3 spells CASSSTNSPLHF. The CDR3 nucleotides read TGTGCCAGCAGCTCCACAAATTCACCCCTCCACTTT.

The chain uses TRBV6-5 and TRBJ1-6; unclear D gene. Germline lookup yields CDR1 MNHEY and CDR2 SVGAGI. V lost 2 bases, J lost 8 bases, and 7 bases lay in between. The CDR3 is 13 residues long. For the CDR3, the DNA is TGTGCCAGCAGTTACAATTCGGATTCACCCCTCCACTTT. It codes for CASSYNSDSPLHF.

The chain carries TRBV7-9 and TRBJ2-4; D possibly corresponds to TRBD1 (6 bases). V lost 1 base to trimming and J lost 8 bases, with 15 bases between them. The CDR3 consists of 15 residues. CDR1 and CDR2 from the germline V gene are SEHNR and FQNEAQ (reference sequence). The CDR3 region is CASSLEGRGSDIQYF. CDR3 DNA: TGTGCCAGCAGCTTAGAGGGCAGGGGTTCGGACATTCAGTACTTC.

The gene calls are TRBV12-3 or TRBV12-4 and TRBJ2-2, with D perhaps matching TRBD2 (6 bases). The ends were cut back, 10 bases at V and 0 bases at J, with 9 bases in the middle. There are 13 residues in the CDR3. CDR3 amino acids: CATRDSNTGELFF. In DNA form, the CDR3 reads TGTGCCACCCGGGACTCGAACACCGGGGAGCTGTTTTTT.

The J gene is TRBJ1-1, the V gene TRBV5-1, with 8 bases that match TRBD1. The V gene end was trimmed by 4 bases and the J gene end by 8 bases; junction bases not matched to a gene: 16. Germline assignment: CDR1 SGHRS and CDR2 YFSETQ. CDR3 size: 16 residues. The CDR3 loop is CASSRGIGQGEREAFF. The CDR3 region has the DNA TGCGCCAGCAGCCGGGGGATCGGACAGGGCGAACGAGAAGCTTTCTTT.

CDR3 amino acids: CASSPLEGPQHF. The DNA for the CDR3 is TGTGCCAGTAGTCCCCTCGAGGGACCCCAGCATTTT. The chain links TRBV19 to TRBJ1-5; D call uncertain. Per the germline V gene, CDR1 is LNHDA and CDR2 is SQIVND (reference sequence). V was cut by 5 bases and J by 10 bases, with 12 bases left in between. The CDR3 spans 12 residues. Full variable domain (missing parts from reference TRBV19 and TRBJ1-5): DGGITQSPKYLFRKEGQNVTLSCEQNLNHDAMYWYRQDPGQGLRLIYYSQIVNDFQKGDIAEGYSVSREKKESFPLTVTSAQKNPTAFYLCASSPLEGPQHFGDGTRLSIL.

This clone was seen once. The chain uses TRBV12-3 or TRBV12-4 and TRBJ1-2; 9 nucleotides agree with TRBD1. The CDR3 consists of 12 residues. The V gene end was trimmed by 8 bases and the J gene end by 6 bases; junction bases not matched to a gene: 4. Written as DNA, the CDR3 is TGTGCCAGCTTGACAGGGGGGAATGGCTACACCTTC. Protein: CASLTGGNGYTF.